The 27 T cell receptor beta chains below come from one sample, sequenced in a study of cytomegalovirus exposure and HLA in healthy donors. The PCR ran on 60 Vbeta and 13 Jbeta primers. Here immunoSEQ multiplex PCR was the method, and the copy in TCRdb shows in-frame clones only, minus some. The sample lists fewer than 140,000 clones; roughly 77% were seen once. The sequencing sample was made of PBMCs. Receptors were obtained from a man in his forties in good health and CMV-seronegative.

The J gene is TRBJ2-7, the V gene TRBV7-2, with TRBD2 matching 13 bases. The J segment lost 6 bases and the V segment lost 3 bases, leaving 2 bases of the junction unmatched. This CDR3 spans 14 amino acids. CDR1 and CDR2 (germline): SGHTA, FQGNSA. The CDR3 loop reads CASSLGLAGTEQYF. In DNA, the CDR3 is TGTGCCAGCAGCTTGGGACTAGCGGGGACCGAGCAGTACTTC.

V and J are TRBV18 and TRBJ1-1; unclear D gene. This CDR3 has 15 amino acids. CDR1 and CDR2 (germline): KGHSH, LQKENI. V lost 3 bases and J lost 2, with 13 bases in between. In DNA, the CDR3 is TGTGCCAGCTCACCGGAAGACGGGAGAAACACTGAAGCTTTCTTT. It yields the protein CASSPEDGRNTEAFF.

This chain uses TRBV4-1 with TRBJ2-5, with 7 nucleotides matching TRBD1. Looked up from germline, CDR1 is MGHRA and CDR2 is YSYEKL. This CDR3 region has 13 residues. V lost 5 bases to trimming and J lost 3 bases; unmatched junction nucleotides: 3. CDR3 nucleotide sequence: TGCGCCAGCAGCAGAGACAGGGAAGAGACCCAGTACTTC. Protein sequence: CASSRDREETQYF.

This rearrangement joins TRBV4-2 to TRBJ1-4; possible D gene TRBD1, 6 bases. The CDR3 is 15 residues long. In germline, CDR1 is LGHNA, CDR2 YNFKEQ. V shed 1 base and J shed 14 bases, with 20 bases lying between them. The DNA for the CDR3 is TGTGCCAGCAGCCAAGCCCCAGGGGTGGGGACAAATCTGTTTTTT. Encoded protein: CASSQAPGVGTNLFF.

This chain links TRBV19 with TRBJ1-5; a possible D gene is TRBD1 (6 bases). Per germline, CDR1 LNHDA and CDR2 SQIVND (reference sequence). The CDR3 spans 14 residues. V was pared by 5 bases and J by 6 bases, with 14 bases between. The CDR3 here is CASSSTGVGQPQHF. Here the CDR3 DNA reads TGTGCCAGTAGTTCGACAGGTGTCGGTCAGCCCCAGCATTTT.

The J gene is TRBJ2-7, the V gene TRBV6-6, with a weak D call TRBD2 (6 bases). The CDR3 has 15 amino acids. Trimming left V 0 bases short and J 3 bases short, with 12 bases between. Per germline, CDR1 MNHNY and CDR2 SVGAGI (reference sequence). The CDR3: CASSYSSGVGYEQYF. DNA of the CDR3: TGTGCCAGCAGTTACTCTTCGGGGGTTGGCTACGAGCAGTACTTC.

The chain has TRBV29-1 and TRBJ2-2; weak D call: TRBD2 (6 bases). The CDR3 extends over 14 amino acids. Trimming left V 7 bases short and J 4 bases short, with 16 bases between. Per germline, CDR1 SQVTM and CDR2 ANQGSEA. CDR3 coding DNA: TGCAGCGGCGGGGCCCAAGCGGGCACCGGGGAGCTGTTTTTT. Translating it yields CSGGAQAGTGELFF.

A few counts support this clone. This chain joins TRBV6-1 and TRBJ1-5; the D gene is possibly TRBD1 (5 bases). CDR3 length: 13 residues. Germline V lookup: CDR1 MNHNS, CDR2 SASEGT. With 10 bases removed from V and 2 bases from J, the gap between germline ends came to 12 bases. The CDR3 is CATHLQGNQPQHF. CDR3 nucleotides: TGTGCCACCCATTTACAGGGCAATCAGCCCCAGCATTTT.

The table lists this clone with a few counts. The rearrangement uses TRBV7-2 and TRBJ1-4; D call uncertain. This CDR3 comprises 13 residues. In germline, CDR1 is SGHTA, CDR2 FQGNSA. V lost 2 bases and J 8 bases, leaving 9 bases between the germline ends. The CDR3 sequence: CASSLLPREKLFF. The CDR3 DNA reads TGTGCCAGCAGCTTATTGCCGCGAGAAAAACTGTTTTTT.

This clone was seen a single time. CDR3 DNA sequence: TGTGCCAGCAGTGAGCGGGTAGGGGGCAGGAGGAATGAAAAACTGTTTTTT. It encodes CASSERVGGRRNEKLFF. J is TRBJ1-4 and V is TRBV2; 7 positions agree with TRBD1. The V gene's germline CDR1 is SNHLY and CDR2 FYNNEI. The CDR3 extends over 17 amino acids. V lost 3 bases to trimming and J lost 5 bases; unmatched junction nucleotides: 12.

The CDR3 here is CASTRSTGVYGYTF. CDR3 DNA: TGTGCCAGCACGAGATCGACAGGGGTTTATGGCTACACCTTC. This chain connects TRBV7-2 to TRBJ1-2; 8 nucleotides align to TRBD1. The V gene's germline CDR1 is SGHTA and CDR2 FQGNSA. The CDR3 totals 14 residues. The junction had 9 bases not matched to a gene; V was cut back by 7 bases and J by 5 bases.

V is TRBV5-1 and J is TRBJ2-2; 7 bases fit TRBD2. The germline gives CDR1 SGHRS, CDR2 YFSETQ. The CDR3 totals 16 residues. Trimming cost V 5 bases and J 0 bases; bases outside gene matches: 7. CDR3 in amino acids: CASRPPGGANTGELFF. The CDR3 nucleotides are TGCGCCAGCAGGCCCCCGGGAGGCGCGAACACCGGGGAGCTGTTTTTT.

The gene calls are TRBV4-1 and TRBJ2-7; 7 nucleotides agree with TRBD2. The CDR3 consists of 17 residues. CDR1 MGHRA and CDR2 YSYEKL come from the germline V gene. The J segment lost 0 bases and the V segment lost 0 bases, leaving 8 bases of the junction unmatched. The CDR3: CASSQEQIAGTSYEQYF. In DNA form, the CDR3 reads TGCGCCAGCAGCCAAGAACAGATAGCGGGTACCTCCTACGAGCAGTACTTC.

V usage is TRBV6-5 and J usage is TRBJ1-1, with 9 nucleotides matching TRBD1. The trim removed 0 bases at V and 4 bases at J, leaving 6 bases unmatched. Germline V gives CDR1 MNHEY, CDR2 SVGAGI. This CDR3 region has 16 residues. For the CDR3, the DNA is TGTGCCAGCAGTTACTCGAGACAGGGGGGAGGCACTGAAGCTTTCTTT. This translates into CASSYSRQGGGTEAFF.

The V call is TRBV5-4, the J call TRBJ2-2; 7 positions agree with TRBD1. In germline, CDR1 is SGHNT, CDR2 YYREEE (reference sequence). V dropped 4 bases and J dropped 6; count of bases not matched to a gene: 9. The CDR3 is made up of 15 amino acids. The CDR3 spells CASSPGQGVAGELFF. The DNA for the CDR3 is TGTGCCAGCAGCCCCGGGCAGGGGGTTGCCGGGGAGCTGTTTTTT.

The rearrangement links TRBV10-3 to TRBJ1-4; the D gene is possibly TRBD1 (5 bases). Trimming shortened V by 3 bases and J by 0 bases, and 11 bases separated the two germline ends. This CDR3 region has 16 residues. CDR1 and CDR2 from the germline V gene are ENHRY and SYGVKD. The CDR3 here is CAISDGAKATNEKLFF. The CDR3 nucleotides read TGTGCCATCAGTGATGGGGCGAAGGCAACTAATGAAAAACTGTTTTTT.

The CDR3, as DNA: TGTGCCAGCAGTGACGCAGGGGGTGTGGACTATGGCTACACCTTC. This gives the protein CASSDAGGVDYGYTF. The genes are TRBV25-1 and TRBJ1-2; 7 nucleotides align to TRBD1. Germline CDR1 MGHDK, CDR2 SYGVNS. The CDR3 totals 15 residues. Losses at the gene ends were 3 bases for V and 3 bases for J; bases not matched to a gene: 7.

The V and J genes are TRBV6-6 and TRBJ1-2; D unclear. CDR3 size: 11 residues. CDR1 and CDR2 (germline): MNHNY, SVGAGI (reference sequence). V was pared by 5 bases and J by 5 bases, with 6 bases between. CDR3 amino acids: CASSRGYGYTF. The CDR3, as DNA: TGTGCCAGCAGTCGGGGTTATGGCTACACCTTC.

J is TRBJ1-2 and V is TRBV25-1; D ambiguous. The CDR3 contains 15 residues. Trimming took 3 bases from V and 3 from J, leaving 14 bases between them. CDR1 is MGHDK and CDR2 is SYGVNS in the germline V gene. CDR3 coding DNA: TGTGCCAGCAGTGACCACAGCTCTACACACTATGGCTACACCTTC. Its translation: CASSDHSSTHYGYTF.

V and J are TRBV5-1 and TRBJ2-3; TRBD1 is a possible D gene (6 bases). The length of the CDR3 is 14 residues. Trimming took off 1 base at V and 4 bases at J, with 10 bases between the two ends. Germline V lookup: CDR1 SGHRS, CDR2 YFSETQ. CDR3 nucleotides: TGCGCCAGCAGCTTGACTACAGGGTCAGATACGCAGTATTTT. Protein: CASSLTTGSDTQYF.

The CDR3: CASSSTGDSNQPQHF. CDR3 DNA sequence: TGTGCCAGCAGTTCCACAGGGGATAGCAATCAGCCCCAGCATTTT. The chain combines TRBV6-5 with TRBJ1-5; 7 bases are shared with TRBD1. J was trimmed by 0 bases and V by 4 bases; bases with no gene match: 3. Germline CDR1 is MNHEY and CDR2 is SVGAGI. This CDR3 has 15 amino acids.

V usage is TRBV6-1 and J usage is TRBJ1-6; 7 nucleotides align to TRBD1. This CDR3 region has 14 residues. Germline CDR1 reads MNHNS; CDR2 reads SASEGT. Trimming took 6 bases from V and 7 from J; bases not matched to a gene: 6. The CDR3 region has the DNA TGTGCCAGCAGCGACGGGACAGAAAATTCACCCCTCCACTTT. This translates into CASSDGTENSPLHF.

The genes are TRBV4-2 and TRBJ1-1; the match to TRBD1 covers 8 bases. Per germline, CDR1 LGHNA and CDR2 YNFKEQ. The CDR3 is 22 residues long. V lost 0 bases and J lost 1; bases outside the gene matches: 22. CDR3 sequence: CASSQDIPGFGRGRFRNTEAFF. The CDR3 bases are TGTGCCAGCAGCCAAGATATTCCCGGATTTGGCAGGGGGCGATTTAGGAACACTGAAGCTTTCTTT.

The chain recombines TRBV2 with TRBJ2-5; 7 bases map to TRBD2. Germline V gene data show CDR1 as SNHLY and CDR2 as FYNNEI. Unmatched junction bases numbered 8, after V lost 2 bases and J lost 5 bases. The CDR3 contains 15 residues. The CDR3, as DNA: TGTGCCAGCAGTGAAAATCGGGGGGTTGGGGAGACCCAGTACTTC. This codes for CASSENRGVGETQYF.

V gene TRBV10-3 combines with J gene TRBJ1-1; 7 positions match TRBD1. Losses at the gene ends were 6 bases for V and 7 bases for J; bases not matched to a gene: 5. The CDR3 sequence is 12 residues long. Per the germline V gene, CDR1 is ENHRY and CDR2 is SYGVKD. CDR3 DNA: TGTGCCATCAGGGGGACAGCTCTTGAAGCTTTCTTT. Translation: CAIRGTALEAFF.

V and J are TRBV9 and TRBJ1-5, with 7 bases aligning to TRBD1. Germline V gene sequence: CDR1 SGDLS, CDR2 YYNGEE. The CDR3 runs 15 residues. V lost 4 bases to trimming and J lost 6 bases; unmatched junction nucleotides: 10. CDR3 in DNA: TGTGCCAGCAGCCGAGCGACAGGGCGGGGTCAGCCCCAGCATTTT. Amino acid sequence: CASSRATGRGQPQHF.

This clone was counted a single time. The chain carries TRBV5-4 and TRBJ2-1; 8 nucleotides agree with TRBD2. V trimming: 4 bases; J trimming: 0 bases; junction bases outside the gene matches: 6. The V gene's germline CDR1 is SGHNT and CDR2 YYREEE (reference sequence). This CDR3 has 16 residues. For the CDR3, the DNA is TGTGCCAGCAGCCCGGCCGGGACTAGCTCCTACAATGAGCAGTTCTTC. Protein: CASSPAGTSSYNEQFF. The whole variable domain, filled in from reference TRBV5-4 and TRBJ2-1, reads ETGVTQSPTHLIKTRGQQVTLRCSSQSGHNTVSWYQQALGQGPQFIFQYYREEENGRGNFPPRFSGLQFPNYSSELNVNALELDDSALYLCASSPAGTSSYNEQFFGPGTRLTVL.